The clone carrying this T cell receptor beta chain was seen ten or more times. Antigen unknown. This specimen belongs to a study of neurological immune-mediated disorders. The study's findings and limits: Private repertoires in all groups were suggested, as expanded clones shared no CDR3 amino acid sequences across subjects.

TCRdb itself ran the 5' RACE reads through MiXCR, one entry per CDR3 protein. Here the sample spans some 49,000 distinct CDR3 sequences, 8% to 10% being singletons. CDR3 length: 15 amino acids. Looked up from germline, CDR1 is SGHTA and CDR2 is FQGNSA. The V and J ends lost 0 bases and 7 bases, in that order; junction bases with no gene match: 6. Time point meaning: longitudinal time-point 1 (baseline). The study built unsorted libraries from 2 million PBMCs kept at -80 C. This receptor was taken from a woman in her thirties or forties in good health. The sequenced sample was PBMCs. The chain combines TRBV7-2 with TRBJ2-3, with 8 bases matching TRBD2. In nucleotides, the CDR3 is TGTGCCAGCAGCTTAGCGGTTCGGGAGGGCAATACGCAGTATTTT. It is translated as CASSLAVREGNTQYF.